This TCR beta chain appears in the sequencing data of a study of T cell repertoires in aging, cancer and after chemotherapy. Study background: About 9 million TCR reads were in the whole dataset.

This clonotype was recorded only once. Its matching antigen is unknown. TCR beta rearrangements were amplified from peripheral blood genomic DNA. The CDR3 extends over 13 amino acids. The V gene's germline CDR1 is DFQATT and CDR2 SNEGSKA (reference sequence). After removal of 1 base from V and 3 bases from J, the junction contained 1 base not matched to a gene. Overall study results and limits: In healthy donors, age-related TCR diversity loss mainly reflected lost richness. No conclusions about immunological memory after chemotherapy can be drawn from the repertoire data.

Multiplex touch-down PCR with TRB-A/B primers amplified rearranged V-D-J TRB sequences. From the multiplex PCR reads, TCRdb called clonotypes with MiXCR, one entry per CDR3 protein. The data show about 10,000 distinct CDR3 sequences, roughly 40% seen once. This TCR was sampled from a human donor in good health. Sequencing was carried out using blood. V is TRBV20-1 and J is TRBJ2-7; 9 bases agree with TRBD2. The CDR3 loop reads CSARGRGGYEQYV. For the CDR3, the DNA is TGCAGTGCTAGAGGGCGGGGGGGCTACGAGCAGTACGTC.